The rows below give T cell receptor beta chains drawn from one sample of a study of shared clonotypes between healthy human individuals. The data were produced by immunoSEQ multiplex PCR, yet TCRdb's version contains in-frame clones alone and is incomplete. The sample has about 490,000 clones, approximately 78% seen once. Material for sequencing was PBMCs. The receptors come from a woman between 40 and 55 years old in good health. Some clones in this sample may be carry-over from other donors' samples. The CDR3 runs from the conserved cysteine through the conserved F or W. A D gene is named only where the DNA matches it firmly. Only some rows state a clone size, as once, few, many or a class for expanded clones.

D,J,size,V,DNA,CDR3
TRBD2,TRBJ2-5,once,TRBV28,TGTGCCAGCAGTGCGGCCGGGGGGGGAGAGACCCAGTACTTC,CASSAAGGGETQYF
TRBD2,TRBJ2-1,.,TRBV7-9,TGTGCCAGCAGCTTAGGCGGGTCTAGCGGGAACAATGAGCAGTTCTTC,CASSLGGSSGNNEQFF
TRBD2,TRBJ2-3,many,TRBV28,TGTGCCAGCAGTTTATCGCGAGCGGGATCCACAGATACGCAGTATTTT,CASSLSRAGSTDTQYF
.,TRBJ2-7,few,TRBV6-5,TGTGCCAGCAGTTACAGCGGAACCTACGAGCAGTACTTC,CASSYSGTYEQYF
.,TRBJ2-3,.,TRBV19,TGTGCCAGTAGTCAACTAGTGTCAGTGAGCGATACGCAGTATTTT,CASSQLVSVSDTQYF
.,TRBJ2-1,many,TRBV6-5,TGTGCCAGCAGTGACTCTTGGGGGGAGCAGTTCTTC,CASSDSWGEQFF
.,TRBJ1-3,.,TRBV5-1,TGCGCCAGCAGGGACAGTAGGTCTGGAAACACCATATATTTT,CASRDSRSGNTIYF
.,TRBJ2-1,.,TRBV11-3,TGTGCCAGCAGCTTAGATCTAATTTCCCTAGCGATCCCCTACAATGAGCAGTTCTTC,CASSLDLISLAIPYNEQFF
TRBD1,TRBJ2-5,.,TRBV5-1,TGCGCCAGCAGCTTGGCTGGCGCGCCGGGACAGGGGGCCCGTTCCCAGTACTTC,CASSLAGAPGQGARSQYF
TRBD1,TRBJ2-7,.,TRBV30,TGTGCCTGGGGGACAGGGGCCTACGAGCAGTACTTC,CAWGTGAYEQYF
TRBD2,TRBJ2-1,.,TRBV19,TGTGCCAGTAGTCAGGATGCGACTAGCTGGGGGCAGTTCTTC,CASSQDATSWGQFF
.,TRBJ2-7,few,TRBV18,TGTGCCAGCTCACCACGCAGGGTGGACGAGCAGTACTTC,CASSPRRVDEQYF
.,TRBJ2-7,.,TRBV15,TGTGCCACCAGCAGAGAGAACAGCTACGAGCAGTACTTC,CATSRENSYEQYF
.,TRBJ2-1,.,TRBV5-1,TGCGCCAGCAGCTTGGCCGAGCGTAGCTCCTACAATGAGCAGTTCTTC,CASSLAERSSYNEQFF
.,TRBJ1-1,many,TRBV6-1,TGTGCCAGCAGTGAACAACCGAACACTGAAGCTTTCTTT,CASSEQPNTEAFF
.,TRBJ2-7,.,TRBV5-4,TGTGCCAGCAGCTTTTCCGGGACCCCCTACGAGCAGTACTTC,CASSFSGTPYEQYF
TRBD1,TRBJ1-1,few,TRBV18,TGTGCCAGCTCACTTGGGACAGGTGATGAAGCTTTCTTT,CASSLGTGDEAFF
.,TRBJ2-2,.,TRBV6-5,TGTGCCAGCAGGACAGGTTTGAACACCGGGGAGCTGTTTTTT,CASRTGLNTGELFF
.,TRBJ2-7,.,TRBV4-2,TGTGCCAGCAGCCCCGGGGGTTGGGGGAGCAACGAGCAGTACTTC,CASSPGGWGSNEQYF
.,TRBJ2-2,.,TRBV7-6,TGTGCCAGCAGCTTAGCGAACGGCTACACCGGGGAGCTGTTTTTT,CASSLANGYTGELFF
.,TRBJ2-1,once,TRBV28,TGTGCCAGCACCCACCTTGAGGCTCCGGCAAACAATGAGCAGTTCTTC,CASTHLEAPANNEQFF
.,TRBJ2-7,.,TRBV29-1,TGCAGCGTTGGGGCCGGGAGAGGGGAGCAGTACTTC,CSVGAGRGEQYF
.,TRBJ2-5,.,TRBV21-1,TGTGCCAGCAGCAACGTACGGGACACCAAACAAGAGACCCAGTACTTC,CASSNVRDTKQETQYF
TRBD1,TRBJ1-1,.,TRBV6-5,TGTGCCAGCAGTTACACCTCAGGGGGTGTGAACACTGAAGCTTTCTTT,CASSYTSGGVNTEAFF
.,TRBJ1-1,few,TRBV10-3,TGTGCCATCAGGGGGACGTTAGACACTGAAGCTTTCTTT,CAIRGTLDTEAFF
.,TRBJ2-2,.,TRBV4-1,TGCGCCAGCAGCCAAGATGGGAGGTCGGTGATCACCGGGGAGCTGTTTTTT,CASSQDGRSVITGELFF
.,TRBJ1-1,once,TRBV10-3,TGTGCCATCAGTGAGTCGGCAGGGATCACTGAAGCTTTCTTT,CAISESAGITEAFF
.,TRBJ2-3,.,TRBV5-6,TGTGCCAGCAGCTACGCCGCAGATACGCAGTATTTT,CASSYAADTQYF
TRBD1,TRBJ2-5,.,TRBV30,TGTGCCTGGGCCGGGACAGGGGACCAAGAGACCCAGTACTTC,CAWAGTGDQETQYF
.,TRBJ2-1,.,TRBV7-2,TGTGCCAGCAGCTTCCCAGAAAGACCGCAGTTCTTC,CASSFPERPQFF
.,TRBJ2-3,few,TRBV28,TGTGCCAGCAGTTTTTTATATACGCAGTATTTT,CASSFLYTQYF
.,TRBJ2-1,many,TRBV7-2,TGTGCCAGCAGTACTTCTACGGGAGTTTACAATGAGCAGTTCTTC,CASSTSTGVYNEQFF
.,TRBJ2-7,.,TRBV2,TGTGCCAGCAGTGGAAAGACGGTCTCCTACGAGCAGTACTTC,CASSGKTVSYEQYF
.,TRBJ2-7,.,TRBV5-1,TGCGCCAGCAGCTTAAATTCCGGGACCTCCTACGAGCAGTACTTC,CASSLNSGTSYEQYF
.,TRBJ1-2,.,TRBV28,TGTGCCAGCAGTTTAGTCTCCGGGCGTGGCTATGGCTACACCTTC,CASSLVSGRGYGYTF
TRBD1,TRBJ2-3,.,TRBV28,TGTGCCAGCAGTACGAGGACAGGGAGTAGAACAGATACGCAGTATTTT,CASSTRTGSRTDTQYF
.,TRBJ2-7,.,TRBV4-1,TGCGCCAGCAGCACCCGACAACGCGAGGAGCAGTACTTC,CASSTRQREEQYF
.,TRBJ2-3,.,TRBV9,TGTGCCAGCAGCGCAGGCCCAGATACGCAGTATTTT,CASSAGPDTQYF
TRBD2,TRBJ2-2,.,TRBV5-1,TGCGCCAGCAGCTCTGGGGGGACTAGCACCGGGGAGCTGTTTTTT,CASSSGGTSTGELFF
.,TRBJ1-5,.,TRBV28,TGTGCCAGCAGCCGGGGGACGACAGGTTATCAGCCCCAGCATTTT,CASSRGTTGYQPQHF
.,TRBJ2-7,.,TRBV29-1,TGCAGCGTTGGGAAGGGAGGGGGGATGCACTACGAGCAGTACTTC,CSVGKGGGMHYEQYF
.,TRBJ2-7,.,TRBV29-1,TGCAGCGTTCTTGACGGAGGGCCCTACTACGAGCAGTACTTC,CSVLDGGPYYEQYF
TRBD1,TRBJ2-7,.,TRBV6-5,TGTGCCAGCAGTTACTCTGGGACAGGGGATTTCGAGCAGTACTTC,CASSYSGTGDFEQYF
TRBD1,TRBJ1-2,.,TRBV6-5,TGTGCCAGCAGGCTAACAGGGGCTAACTATGGCTACACCTTC,CASRLTGANYGYTF
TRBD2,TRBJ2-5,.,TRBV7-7,TGTGCCAGCAGCCACGGTATCCGAGGGGTAGCGGGAAGACAAGAGACCCAGTACTTC,CASSHGIRGVAGRQETQYF
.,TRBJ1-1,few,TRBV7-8,TGTGCCAGCAGCTTAGCAGGGTTGAACACTGAAGCTTTCTTT,CASSLAGLNTEAFF
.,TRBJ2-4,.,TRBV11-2,TGTGCCAGCAGCTCACTACTAGCTGCCAAAAACATTCAGTACTTC,CASSSLLAAKNIQYF
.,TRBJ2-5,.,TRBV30,TGTGCCTGGAGTGTAGTACAAGAGACCCAGTACTTC,CAWSVVQETQYF
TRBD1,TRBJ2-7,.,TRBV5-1,TGCGCCAGCAGCCGGGACAGGGATTTTCTCGAGCAGTACTTC,CASSRDRDFLEQYF
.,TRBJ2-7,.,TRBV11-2,TGTGCCAGCAGCTTATGGACAGCTATTTCCGAGCAGTACTTC,CASSLWTAISEQYF
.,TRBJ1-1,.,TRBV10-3,TGTGCCATCCGCCCCCAGCAGGGACTTATGAACACTGAAGCTTTCTTT,CAIRPQQGLMNTEAFF
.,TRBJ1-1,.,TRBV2,TGTGCCAGCAGTGAAGGGAGGGCCACTGAAGCTTTCTTT,CASSEGRATEAFF
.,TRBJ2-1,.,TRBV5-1,TGCGCCAGCAGCTTGGCGGACCCCTACAATGAGCAGTTCTTC,CASSLADPYNEQFF
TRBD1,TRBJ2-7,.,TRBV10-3,TGTGCCAGCCGGGACAGGCTAACCTACGAGCAGTACTTC,CASRDRLTYEQYF
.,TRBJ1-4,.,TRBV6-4,TGTGCCAGCAGTCCCCAGGCGAATGAAAAACTGTTTTTT,CASSPQANEKLFF